Below, 12 T cell receptor beta chains from the same sample are listed, as sequenced in a study of shared clonotypes between healthy human individuals. Profiled with immunoSEQ multiplex PCR; TCRdb holds only in-frame clones, not every one. Of 850,000 to 1,200,000 clones listed, roughly 75% are singletons. The specimen was memory CD4+ T cells sorted from blood. Sample subset: CD45RA-negative fraction. Every receptor here comes from a man aged 18 to 29 in good health.

This clone was counted once. J is TRBJ2-3 and V is TRBV5-4, with D possibly TRBD1 on 5 matching bases. The germline V gene encodes CDR1 SGHNT and CDR2 YYREEE (reference sequence). This CDR3 region has 16 residues. V gave up 3 bases and J gave up 1 base, with 15 bases separating them. The CDR3 loop reads CASSSGSMTGTDTQYF. DNA for the CDR3: TGTGCCAGCAGCTCCGGATCTATGACAGGCACAGATACGCAGTATTTT.

The chain's CDR3 is CASSLLGQEGSYEQYF. The CDR3 DNA sequence: TGTGCCAGCAGTTTATTGGGACAGGAAGGTTCCTACGAGCAGTACTTC. The J gene is TRBJ2-7, the V gene TRBV28, with 8 bases fitting TRBD1. The CDR3 loop spans 16 amino acids. Germline-derived CDR1 and CDR2 are MDHEN and SYDVKM. V lost 1 base and J lost 1; bases outside the gene matches: 6.

The gene calls are TRBV30 and TRBJ1-3; D not resolved. V was trimmed by 3 bases and J by 0 bases, leaving 12 bases between them. Germline V gene sequence: CDR1 GTSNPN, CDR2 SVGIG (reference sequence). The CDR3 length is 15 residues. The CDR3 here is CAWRDRLSSGNTIYF. The CDR3 DNA is TGTGCCTGGAGGGACCGACTCAGCTCTGGAAACACCATATATTTT.

Worth noting for this clone: One end of the junction is discordant with germline, which a read error may explain. V is TRBV7-7 and J is TRBJ2-1; 8 bases are shared with TRBD2. In germline, CDR1 is SSHAT, CDR2 FNYEAQ (reference sequence). The CDR3 loop spans 14 amino acids. CDR3 amino acids: CASSLAGSYNEQFF. The CDR3 DNA reads TGTGCTAGCAGCTTAGCGGGGTCCTACAATGAGCAGTTCTTC.

The chain uses TRBV9 and TRBJ1-5; D not certain. The CDR3 has 15 residues. The germline gives CDR1 SGDLS, CDR2 YYNGEE. V lost 3 bases and J lost 3, with 13 bases in between. As DNA, the CDR3 is TGTGCCAGCAGCGCAAACGTAGGGATCAATCAGCCCCAGCATTTT. It specifies CASSANVGINQPQHF.

The chain is built from TRBV2 and TRBJ2-3; no reliable D call. Germline V lookup: CDR1 SNHLY, CDR2 FYNNEI. V lost 7 bases to trimming and J lost 0 bases, with 11 bases between them. The CDR3 has 14 residues. CDR3 sequence (DNA): TGTGCCAGCATGAACGGATATAGCACAGATACGCAGTATTTT. This translates into CASMNGYSTDTQYF.

This chain links TRBV5-4 with TRBJ2-1; 10 bases align to TRBD2. This CDR3 spans 14 amino acids. V gave up 0 bases and J gave up 13 bases; unmatched junction bases: 7. CDR1 and CDR2 (germline): SGHNT, YYREEE (reference sequence). The CDR3 DNA follows: TGTGCCAGCAGCTTGGCCACTAGCGGGACTATCCAGTTCTTC. It yields the protein CASSLATSGTIQFF.

This sequence joins TRBV7-9 and TRBJ1-2; D is unclear. The CDR3 covers 14 residues. The germline gives CDR1 SEHNR, CDR2 FQNEAQ (reference sequence). V lost 6 bases and J lost 8, with 19 bases in between. CDR3 in amino acids: CASREGSLGVGYTF. The CDR3 region has the DNA TGTGCCAGCAGGGAAGGAAGTTTAGGTGTAGGCTACACCTTC.

The chain uses TRBV25-1 and TRBJ1-2; 7 nucleotides agree with TRBD1. The germline V gene encodes CDR1 MGHDK and CDR2 SYGVNS. The CDR3 has 15 amino acids. With 0 bases clipped from V and 5 bases from J, the junction kept 6 bases outside the gene matches. CDR3 coding DNA: TGTGCCAGCAGTGAATACAAGGGACAGTCATATGGCTACACCTTC. This codes for CASSEYKGQSYGYTF.

The gene calls are TRBV6-1 and TRBJ2-2; a possible D gene is TRBD1 (5 bases). This CDR3 spans 14 amino acids. V was cut by 4 bases and J by 5 bases, with 11 bases left in between. Per the germline V gene, CDR1 is MNHNS and CDR2 is SASEGT. In nucleotides, the CDR3 is TGTGCCAGCAGTGTGGGGCCAGGGACCGGGGAGCTGTTTTTT. Translated: CASSVGPGTGELFF.

The CDR3 sequence is CASSLRGLTDTQYF. The CDR3 DNA follows: TGTGCCAGCAGCCTACGCGGCCTCACAGATACGCAGTATTTT. This chain links TRBV5-6 with TRBJ2-3, with D unclear. The CDR3 has 14 amino acids. V was clipped by 4 bases and J by 2 bases, with 11 bases between them. Germline values: CDR1 SGHDT, CDR2 YYEEEE.

This chain links TRBV10-3 with TRBJ1-2; D is ambiguous. The CDR3 sequence is 13 residues long. Between the trimmed V and J ends, which lost 2 bases and 3 bases, there was a span of 7 bases. CDR1 and CDR2 (germline): ENHRY, SYGVKD. This CDR3 is CAISERGDYGYTF. CDR3 nucleotide sequence: TGTGCCATCAGTGAGCGGGGAGACTATGGCTACACCTTC.